Listed here are 27 T cell receptor beta chains from one sample, sequenced in a study of PD-L1 blockade in urothelial cancer. As to time point: pretreatment peripheral blood. Some clones are missing from TCRdb's copy, which holds only in-frame ones; the method was immunoSEQ multiplex PCR. The sample consists of fewer than 85,000 clones, over 80% of them appearing once. Sequenced here: PBMCs, sampled around atezolizumab (anti-PD-L1) treatment. All receptors come from a woman in her 70s with urothelial cancer.

CDR3: CASSDNRGGLNEKLFF. In DNA form, the CDR3 reads TGTGCCAGCAGTGATAACAGGGGGGGACTTAATGAAAAACTGTTTTTT. The rearrangement links TRBV6-1 to TRBJ1-4; TRBD1 aligns across 8 bases. This CDR3 has 16 amino acids. Trimming cost V 3 bases and J 4 bases; bases outside gene matches: 7. The germline CDR1 and CDR2 sequences are MNHNS and SASEGT.

The chain recombines TRBV6-4 with TRBJ2-7, with a tentative D call TRBD2 (6 bases). Germline V lookup: CDR1 MRHNA, CDR2 SNTAGT. The V end lost 5 bases, the J end lost 3 bases, and 11 bases lay between the germline ends. The CDR3 totals 13 residues. The CDR3 sequence is CASSIQEGYEQYF. DNA of the CDR3: TGTGCCAGCAGTATTCAGGAGGGCTACGAGCAGTACTTC.

V and J are TRBV10-3 and TRBJ2-3; TRBD1 matches 10 bases. This CDR3 has 14 amino acids. With V trimmed by 7 bases and J by 9 bases, 10 bases remained unmatched. Germline CDR1 reads ENHRY; CDR2 reads SYGVKD. The chain's CDR3 is CAIKNRDRGGTQYF. The CDR3 DNA follows: TGTGCCATCAAAAACCGGGACAGGGGTGGGACGCAGTATTTT.

The genes are TRBV5-1 and TRBJ1-3; TRBD1 agrees at 9 bases. This CDR3 has 16 amino acids. Looked up from germline, CDR1 is SGHRS and CDR2 is YFSETQ. V was pared by 4 bases and J by 5 bases, with 10 bases of the junction left unmatched. CDR3 DNA: TGCGCCAGCAGCACGGCTGGGACAGGGACCCGAAACACCATATATTTT. Its translation: CASSTAGTGTRNTIYF.

In its sample, this clone was seen many times. The rearrangement uses TRBV5-6 and TRBJ1-2, with D possibly TRBD1 on 6 matching bases. Trimming removed 2 bases at V and 4 bases at J, with 18 bases between. The CDR3 has 16 amino acids. Germline-derived CDR1 and CDR2 are SGHDT and YYEEEE. The CDR3 region has the DNA TGTGCCAGCAGCTTCTCTTTAGACAGGAACCGCTATGGCTACACCTTC. As protein: CASSFSLDRNRYGYTF.

The chain joins TRBV6-1 to TRBJ1-5; 7 bases agree with TRBD1. V was clipped by 6 bases and J by 7 bases; unmatched bases: 9. CDR1 and CDR2 (germline): MNHNS, SASEGT. CDR3 length equals 14 residues. CDR3 region: CASSRDRQGQPQHF. The CDR3 DNA follows: TGTGCCAGCAGCCGGGACAGACAGGGACAGCCCCAGCATTTT.

The V call is TRBV15, the J call TRBJ2-7; TRBD1 matches at 10 bases. The trim removed 2 bases at V and 2 bases at J, leaving 9 bases unmatched. This CDR3 has 17 residues. Germline V lookup: CDR1 LNHNV, CDR2 YYDKDF (reference sequence). The CDR3: CATSRHDRGRLAYEQYF. The CDR3 region has the DNA TGTGCCACCAGCAGACATGACAGGGGGCGCCTAGCCTACGAGCAGTACTTC.

This chain links TRBV18 with TRBJ2-1; the D gene is possibly TRBD1 (5 bases). The CDR3 covers 14 residues. V was pared by 5 bases and J by 5 bases, with 13 bases between. Germline loops: CDR1 KGHSH, CDR2 LQKENI. CDR3 sequence reads: CASSSTDGDNEQFF. The CDR3 DNA sequence: TGTGCCAGCTCATCGACAGATGGGGACAATGAGCAGTTCTTC.

V gene TRBV2 combines with J gene TRBJ1-4, with D unclear. Germline V lookup: CDR1 SNHLY, CDR2 FYNNEI. V gave up 5 bases and J gave up 7 bases, with 20 bases separating them. The CDR3 totals 16 residues. The CDR3 coding sequence is TGTGCCAGCAGTTTTCTCGGGGAAGGGAGCGGTGAAAAACTGTTTTTT. Translated: CASSFLGEGSGEKLFF.

A single count supports this clone. J is TRBJ1-1 and V is TRBV6-6; maybe TRBD1 (6 bases). Trimming took off 8 bases at V and 1 base at J, with 8 bases between the two ends. The CDR3 is made up of 12 amino acids. In germline, CDR1 is MNHNY, CDR2 SVGAGI (reference sequence). CDR3 in amino acids: CASVTGNTEAFF. The CDR3 bases are TGTGCCAGCGTGACAGGGAACACTGAAGCTTTCTTT.

The J gene is TRBJ2-1, the V gene TRBV5-1, with 8 bases lining up with TRBD2. Germline CDR1 reads SGHRS; CDR2 reads YFSETQ. There are 14 residues in the CDR3. Losses at the gene ends were 1 base for V and 5 bases for J; bases not matched to a gene: 2. In nucleotides, the CDR3 is TGCGCCAGCAGCTTGTGGCGGGGGGACAATGAGCAGTTCTTC. This sequence encodes CASSLWRGDNEQFF.

The rearrangement joins TRBV5-1 to TRBJ2-5; weak D call: TRBD1 (6 bases). The germline CDR1 and CDR2 sequences are SGHRS and YFSETQ. V lost 2 bases, J lost 4 bases, and 18 bases lay in between. The CDR3 covers 16 residues. The CDR3: CASSFTGLALRETQYF. The CDR3, as DNA: TGCGCCAGCAGCTTCACAGGGTTGGCTTTGAGAGAGACCCAGTACTTC.

The chain has TRBV5-1 and TRBJ1-2, with 11 bases identical to TRBD1. Per the germline V gene, CDR1 is SGHRS and CDR2 is YFSETQ. The CDR3 covers 14 residues. J lost 8 bases, V lost 4 bases, and 7 bases had no gene match. The CDR3 DNA reads TGCGCCAGCAGCGAGGGACAGGGGGTCCTAGGCTACACCTTC. It codes for CASSEGQGVLGYTF.

V is TRBV11-2 and J is TRBJ1-3; 9 bases map to TRBD1. The CDR3 contains 17 residues. With 1 base clipped from V and 2 bases from J, the junction kept 6 bases outside the gene matches. The germline V gene has CDR1 SGHAT and CDR2 FQNNGV. The CDR3 bases are TGTGCCAGCAGCTTAGGTCCTTGGGACAGGGCTGGAAACACCATATATTTT. Translating it yields CASSLGPWDRAGNTIYF.

The chain employs TRBV6-1 and TRBJ2-7; 7 bases align to TRBD1. The CDR3 spans 14 residues. The V gene's germline CDR1 is MNHNS and CDR2 SASEGT. Unmatched junction bases numbered 9, after V lost 4 bases and J lost 6 bases. The CDR3 loop is CASSARQGPGEQYF. The CDR3 DNA reads TGTGCCAGCAGTGCCAGACAGGGACCTGGCGAGCAGTACTTC.

This clone was seen a few times. This sequence joins TRBV2 and TRBJ1-1; 8 bases fit TRBD1. The junction had 5 bases not matched to a gene; V was cut back by 6 bases and J by 8 bases. Germline loops: CDR1 SNHLY, CDR2 FYNNEI. This CDR3 spans 12 amino acids. CDR3 DNA sequence: TGTGCCAGCAGCGGACAGGGTTTGGAAGCTTTCTTT. Its translation: CASSGQGLEAFF.

This chain joins TRBV5-1 and TRBJ1-1; 7 nucleotides agree with TRBD1. The CDR3 length is 13 residues. Germline-derived CDR1 and CDR2 are SGHRS and YFSETQ. V lost 4 bases, J lost 6 bases, and 6 bases stayed unmatched. The CDR3 region is CASSGDSFAEAFF. For the CDR3, the DNA is TGCGCCAGCAGCGGGGACAGTTTCGCTGAAGCTTTCTTT. Full variable domain (missing parts from reference TRBV5-1 and TRBJ1-1): KAGVTQTPRYLIKTRGQQVTLSCSPISGHRSVSWYQQTPGQGLQFLFEYFSETQRNKGNFPGRFSGRQFSNSRSEMNVSTLELGDSALYLCASSGDSFAEAFFGQGTRLTVV.

This sequence joins TRBV5-1 and TRBJ2-3; 10 positions agree with TRBD2. Germline V gene sequence: CDR1 SGHRS, CDR2 YFSETQ. The CDR3 runs 14 residues. With 0 bases clipped from V and 5 bases from J, the junction kept 0 bases outside the gene matches. The CDR3 bases are TGCGCCAGCAGCTTGGGACTAGCGGGAGATACGCAGTATTTT. Its protein product is CASSLGLAGDTQYF.

This chain connects TRBV9 to TRBJ2-5; 14 bases map to TRBD2. Germline CDR1 SGDLS, CDR2 YYNGEE. V dropped 1 base and J dropped 5; count of bases not matched to a gene: 19. This CDR3 has 21 residues. The CDR3 sequence: CASSVRLPTPGLAGVGETQYF. The DNA of the CDR3 is TGTGCCAGCAGCGTACGCCTACCCACACCGGGACTAGCGGGAGTAGGGGAGACCCAGTACTTC.

V gene TRBV5-6 combines with J gene TRBJ2-1; 7 positions match TRBD1. Germline V gene data show CDR1 as SGHDT and CDR2 as YYEEEE. This CDR3 region has 11 residues. J lost 13 bases, V lost 4 bases, and 5 bases had no gene match. The CDR3 DNA is TGTGCCAGCAGCGTGGACAGGTATCAGTTCTTC. It specifies CASSVDRYQFF. The variable domain in full, completed from reference TRBV5-6 and TRBJ2-1, reads DAGVTQSPTHLIKTRGQQVTLRCSPKSGHDTVSWYQQALGQGPQFIFQYYEEEERQRGNFPDRFSGHQFPNYSSELNVNALLLGDSALYLCASSVDRYQFFGPGTRLTVL.

The chain joins TRBV18 to TRBJ2-5, with D perhaps TRBD2 (6 bases). This CDR3 region has 13 residues. The V and J ends lost 6 bases and 4 bases respectively, with 12 bases between them. Germline values: CDR1 KGHSH, CDR2 LQKENI. The CDR3: CASSPGLLETQYF. CDR3 sequence (DNA): TGTGCCAGCTCGCCGGGACTTTTAGAGACCCAGTACTTC.

J is TRBJ1-2 and V is TRBV5-4; TRBD1 might be the D (6 bases). CDR1 is SGHNT and CDR2 is YYREEE in the germline V gene (reference sequence). Deletions cut 4 bases from V and 8 bases from J, with 15 bases between. The CDR3 totals 13 residues. CDR3 coding DNA: TGTGCCAGCAGCCAACCTAATGACAGGGGCTACACCTTC. This sequence encodes CASSQPNDRGYTF.

The CDR3 sequence: CATATGGSYEQYF. CDR3 sequence (DNA): TGTGCCACCGCGACAGGGGGTTCCTACGAGCAGTACTTC. The V call is TRBV28, the J call TRBJ2-7; 9 nucleotides align to TRBD1. Losses at the gene ends were 10 bases for V and 1 base for J; bases not matched to a gene: 5. The germline gives CDR1 MDHEN, CDR2 SYDVKM. The CDR3 runs 13 residues.

In this sample, this clone is medium-sized (0.01 to 0.1%). CDR3 amino acids: CASSEPGYEQYF. The CDR3 DNA is TGTGCCAGCAGTGAACCCGGTTACGAGCAGTACTTC. The chain employs TRBV6-1 and TRBJ2-7; the D is unclear. Germline CDR1 reads MNHNS; CDR2 reads SASEGT. The V end lost 2 bases, the J end lost 4 bases, and 6 bases lay between the germline ends. The CDR3 loop spans 12 amino acids.

This clone was detected once. V usage is TRBV2 and J usage is TRBJ1-1, with TRBD1 as a possible D gene (5 bases). Trimming took off 6 bases at V and 4 bases at J, with 12 bases between the two ends. CDR1 SNHLY and CDR2 FYNNEI come from the germline V gene. CDR3 size: 13 residues. CDR3 in amino acids: CASRLQGGTEAFF. The CDR3 DNA reads TGTGCCAGCAGGTTGCAGGGTGGCACTGAAGCTTTCTTT.

This clone has only a few counts. The chain is built from TRBV4-3 and TRBJ1-2, with a tentative D call TRBD1 (6 bases). V gave up 4 bases and J gave up 6 bases, with 12 bases separating them. CDR3 size: 13 residues. Germline-derived CDR1 and CDR2 are LGHNA and YSLEER. The CDR3 sequence is CASSLNSGDGYTF. The CDR3 DNA reads TGCGCCAGCAGCCTCAACTCAGGGGATGGCTACACCTTC.

The chain recombines TRBV28 with TRBJ2-5; 8 bases match TRBD1. Germline CDR1 and CDR2: MDHEN and SYDVKM. V dropped 5 bases and J dropped 1; count of bases not matched to a gene: 6. This CDR3 comprises 15 residues. This CDR3 is CASSIWDRSQETQYF. CDR3 in DNA: TGTGCCAGCAGTATTTGGGACAGGTCCCAAGAGACCCAGTACTTC.